This T cell receptor (beta chain) was sequenced during a study of T-cell memory formation after mild COVID-19. The germline CDR1 and CDR2 sequences are GTSNPN and SVGIG (reference sequence). The CDR3 contains 12 residues. The germline V and J ends were trimmed by 2 bases and 3 bases, with 8 bases remaining between them. Via MiXCR, TCRdb re-called the 5' RACE reads, giving one row per CDR3 protein. The data contain fewer than 90,000 distinct CDR3 sequences, about 14% of them singletons. This TCR was recovered from an adult woman who had mild COVID-19 (a few samples of this study predate the infection). Cell type and time point are not known. This chain joins TRBV30 and TRBJ2-7; possible D gene TRBD2, 6 bases. The sample comprised PBMCs or a T cell subset sorted from them (not recorded which). CDR3 sequence (DNA): TGTGCCTGGAGTCCCGGGGGCTACGAGCAGTACTTC. This encodes CAWSPGGYEQYF.